The sequence of this T cell receptor (beta chain) was determined in a study of monozygotic twins with inflammatory bowel disease. Study-wide results and limits: Especially with disease activity, IBD patients had fewer clonotypes in common with others than healthy twins did.

Per TCR library, approximately 3.5 ug of total RNA was used. The template-switching step introduced UMIs that carried a 6-nucleotide sample barcode. TCRalpha and TCRbeta cDNA underwent two nested PCRs of 16 and 9 cycles. Reanalyzing the 5' RACE reads, TCRdb keeps one entry per CDR3 protein, without DNA. The repertoire table contains fewer than 550,000 distinct CDR3 sequences. A word on this clonotype: The antigen remains undetermined.

The germline V gene encodes CDR1 SGHTA and CDR2 FQGNSA. CDR3 length: 14 residues. This sequence originates from a human donor with ulcerative colitis or Crohn's disease, or a healthy co-twin of an affected twin (not recorded which). The rearrangement links TRBV7-2 to TRBJ2-7. Sample: blood. CDR3 loop: CASSLGQVTHEQYF.